The 17 T cell receptor beta chains given below trace back to one sample, sequenced in a study of T cells in Graves' hyperthyroidism and ophthalmopathy. TCR beta CDR3 regions were amplified from RNA. The HTBI primer set drove a first-round RT-PCR of the TCR CDR3. TCRdb re-analysed the multiplex PCR reads in MiXCR, keeping a single row per CDR3 protein. Of approximately 570,000 distinct CDR3 sequences in the sample, just under 20% were seen once. The specimen was blood. These receptors were collected from a man aged 35-49 years with Graves' ophthalmopathy.

This clonotype was observed many times. The chain is built from TRBV3-1 and TRBJ2-1; 11 bases align to TRBD2. The germline V gene has CDR1 LGHDT and CDR2 YNNKEL (reference sequence). There are 15 residues in the CDR3. V lost 4 bases to trimming and J lost 10 bases; unmatched junction nucleotides: 9. The CDR3: CASSPGLAGSGEQFF. The DNA of the CDR3 is TGTGCCAGCAGCCCAGGACTAGCGGGTAGTGGGGAGCAGTTCTTC.

This clonotype was picked up many times. The genes are TRBV27 and TRBJ2-1; TRBD2 might be the D (5 bases). This CDR3 comprises 18 residues. Trimming left V 0 bases short and J 5 bases short, with 20 bases between. Per the germline V gene, CDR1 is MNHEY and CDR2 is SMNVEV (reference sequence). As DNA, the CDR3 is TGTGCCAGCAGTTTATCCCGCCGGGGAGCGTCTCTAAACAATGAGCAGTTCTTC. This encodes CASSLSRRGASLNNEQFF.

This clonotype occurred a few times. The chain recombines TRBV18 with TRBJ1-6; 10 nucleotides line up with TRBD1. V trimming: 2 bases; J trimming: 7 bases; junction bases outside the gene matches: 11. The CDR3 length is 18 residues. The germline gives CDR1 KGHSH, CDR2 LQKENI. In DNA, the CDR3 is TGTGCCAGCTCACCAGAGTTGGGGGACAGGGGAAGGAATTCACCCCTCCACTTT. Translated: CASSPELGDRGRNSPLHF. The whole variable domain, remainder taken from reference TRBV18 and TRBJ1-6, is NAGVMQNPRHLVRRRGQEARLRCSPMKGHSHVYWYRQLPEEGLKFMVYLQKENIIDESGMPKERFSAEFPKEGPSILRIQQVVRGDSAAYFCASSPELGDRGRNSPLHFGNGTRLTVT.

This clonotype was recorded a few times. The CDR3 DNA reads as TGCGCCAGCAGACCCAGGGACAGCGAGACAGATACGCAGTATTTT. This sequence encodes CASRPRDSETDTQYF. The chain is built from TRBV5-1 and TRBJ2-3; 7 bases align to TRBD1. J lost 3 bases, V lost 5 bases, and 9 bases had no gene match. The CDR3 contains 15 residues. Germline-derived CDR1 and CDR2 are SGHRS and YFSETQ.

There are a few counts of this clonotype. CDR3 loop: CASSWGGGRTGELFF. Here the CDR3 DNA reads TGTGCCAGCAGTTGGGGGGGAGGGCGGACCGGGGAGCTGTTTTTT. This sequence joins TRBV27 and TRBJ2-2; 7 nucleotides agree with TRBD2. Germline V gives CDR1 MNHEY, CDR2 SMNVEV (reference sequence). V was clipped by 4 bases and J by 5 bases; unmatched bases: 7. CDR3 size: 15 residues.

This clonotype occurred many times. This chain links TRBV20-1 with TRBJ1-1; no definite D call. The CDR3 sequence is 13 residues long. V was trimmed by 5 bases and J by 1 base, leaving 11 bases between them. In germline, CDR1 is DFQATT, CDR2 SNEGSKA (reference sequence). CDR3 sequence: CSAAHTKNTEAFF. The CDR3 bases are TGCAGTGCTGCCCACACGAAGAACACTGAAGCTTTCTTT.

This clonotype has at least ten counts. This rearrangement joins TRBV2 to TRBJ2-7, with TRBD1 matching over 9 bases. The J segment lost 2 bases and the V segment lost 6 bases, leaving 8 bases of the junction unmatched. Germline CDR1 reads SNHLY; CDR2 reads FYNNEI. The CDR3 loop spans 15 amino acids. The CDR3 loop is CASRSGTGFPYEQYF. In nucleotides, the CDR3 is TGTGCCAGCAGATCCGGGACAGGGTTTCCCTACGAGCAGTACTTC. The full variable domain, rest sourced from reference TRBV2 and TRBJ2-7, is EPEVTQTPSHQVTQMGQEVILRCVPISNHLYFYWYRQILGQKVEFLVSFYNNEISEKSEIFDDQFSVERPDGSNFTLKIRSTKLEDSAMYFCASRSGTGFPYEQYFGPGTRLTVT.

The V and J genes are TRBV9 and TRBJ2-1; D may match TRBD1 or TRBD2 (5 bases each). The CDR3 runs to 15 residues. The V gene's germline CDR1 is SGDLS and CDR2 YYNGEE. V was clipped by 2 bases and J by 4 bases, with 13 bases between them. CDR3 loop: CASSVGVFSYNEQFF. The CDR3 DNA reads as TGTGCCAGCAGCGTGGGGGTATTCTCTTACAATGAGCAGTTCTTC.

Concerning this clonotype: A read error is possible here, since a much larger clone lies one base away. This chain joins TRBV30 and TRBJ2-3; 9 bases are a match to TRBD1. This CDR3 contains 16 residues. V lost 3 bases, J lost 0 bases, and 7 bases stayed unmatched. The germline CDR1 and CDR2 sequences are GTSNPN and SVGIG (reference sequence). CDR3 sequence reads: CAWRSRQGGSTDTQYF. The CDR3 nucleotides read TGTGCCTGGAGGAGTCGACAGGGGGGAAGCACAGATACGCAGTATTTT.

This chain links TRBV5-1 with TRBJ1-5; no clear D gene. The V gene lost 4 bases and the J gene lost 5 bases, with 10 bases spanning the gap. Germline CDR1 is SGHRS and CDR2 is YFSETQ. The CDR3 is 13 amino acids. For the CDR3, the DNA is TGCGCCAGCAGCGCTGTTGGTGATCAGCCCCAGCATTTT. Amino acids: CASSAVGDQPQHF.

This clonotype was detected ten times or more. The chain recombines TRBV7-9 with TRBJ2-1, with D maybe TRBD1 (5 bases). V was pared by 5 bases and J by 6 bases, with 11 bases between. CDR1 is SEHNR and CDR2 is FQNEAQ in the germline V gene (reference sequence). CDR3 length equals 13 residues. Written as DNA, the CDR3 is TGTGCCAGCAGCCCCCCAGGGTCCAATGAGCAGTTCTTC. Residues: CASSPPGSNEQFF.

The sample holds many counts of this clonotype. J is TRBJ1-5 and V is TRBV18; D not certain. The CDR3 spans 15 residues. The V gene lost 3 bases and the J gene lost 2 bases, with 11 bases spanning the gap. From germline, CDR1 is KGHSH and CDR2 LQKENI. The DNA for the CDR3 is TGTGCCAGCTCACCCTACGGGCAGGGCAATCAGCCCCAGCATTTT. Protein product: CASSPYGQGNQPQHF.

This clonotype has a handful of counts. The V call is TRBV13, the J call TRBJ1-4; 8 nucleotides agree with TRBD1. V lost 4 bases to trimming and J lost 3 bases; unmatched junction nucleotides: 10. Germline V gene data show CDR1 as PRHDT and CDR2 as FYEKMQ (reference sequence). The CDR3 extends over 17 amino acids. CDR3 amino acids: CASSSRTGWGPNEKLFF. In DNA, the CDR3 is TGTGCCAGCAGCTCTCGGACAGGGTGGGGCCCTAATGAAAAACTGTTTTTT. Full variable domain (rest looked up from reference TRBV13 and TRBJ1-4): AAGVIQSPRHLIKEKRETATLKCYPIPRHDTVYWYQQGPGQDPQFLISFYEKMQSDKGSIPDRFSAQQFSDYHSELNMSSLELGDSALYFCASSSRTGWGPNEKLFFGSGTQLSVL.

This clonotype was recorded a few times. The chain is built from TRBV5-1 and TRBJ1-2; 8 nucleotides align to TRBD1. Per the germline V gene, CDR1 is SGHRS and CDR2 is YFSETQ. The junction had 7 bases not matched to a gene; V was cut back by 5 bases and J by 4 bases. This CDR3 is built from 14 residues. CDR3 DNA sequence: TGCGCCAGCAGGTCCGGACAGGGAGCCTATGGCTACACCTTC. Amino acid sequence: CASRSGQGAYGYTF.

This clonotype occurred a few times. The CDR3 nucleotides are TGTGCCAGCAGTTTCTGGGCCAGCGGCCAAGAGACCCAGTACTTC. The encoded protein is CASSFWASGQETQYF. The V call is TRBV27, the J call TRBJ2-5, with D perhaps TRBD2 (5 bases). The CDR3 length is 15 residues. With 3 bases removed from V and 1 base from J, the gap between germline ends came to 12 bases. Germline V CDR1 and CDR2: MNHEY, SMNVEV (reference sequence).

This clonotype was counted between two and nine times. One end of the junction is discordant with germline, which a read error may explain. The V gene is TRBV28, the J gene TRBJ1-1; TRBD1 is a possible D gene (5 bases). There are 15 residues in the CDR3. CDR1 is MDHEN and CDR2 is SYDVKM in the germline V gene. In DNA form, the CDR3 reads TGTGCCAACAGTTTTCCCGGGACGGCTAACACTGAAGCTTTCTTT. This encodes CANSFPGTANTEAFF. Full variable domain (remainder filled in from reference TRBV28 and TRBJ1-1): DVKVTQSSRYLVKRTGEKVFLECVQDMDHENMFWYRQDPGLGLRLIYFSYDVKMKEKGDIPEGYSVSREKKERFSLILESASTNQTSMYLCANSFPGTANTEAFFGQGTRLTVV.

The chain links TRBV9 to TRBJ2-1, with unresolved D. This CDR3 contains 17 residues. Trimming left V 3 bases short and J 8 bases short, with 24 bases between. Germline V CDR1 and CDR2: SGDLS, YYNGEE. In DNA, the CDR3 is TGTGCCAGCAGCGCAAAATTATCTCCCCTGCAATGGGATGAGCAGTTCTTC. This encodes CASSAKLSPLQWDEQFF.